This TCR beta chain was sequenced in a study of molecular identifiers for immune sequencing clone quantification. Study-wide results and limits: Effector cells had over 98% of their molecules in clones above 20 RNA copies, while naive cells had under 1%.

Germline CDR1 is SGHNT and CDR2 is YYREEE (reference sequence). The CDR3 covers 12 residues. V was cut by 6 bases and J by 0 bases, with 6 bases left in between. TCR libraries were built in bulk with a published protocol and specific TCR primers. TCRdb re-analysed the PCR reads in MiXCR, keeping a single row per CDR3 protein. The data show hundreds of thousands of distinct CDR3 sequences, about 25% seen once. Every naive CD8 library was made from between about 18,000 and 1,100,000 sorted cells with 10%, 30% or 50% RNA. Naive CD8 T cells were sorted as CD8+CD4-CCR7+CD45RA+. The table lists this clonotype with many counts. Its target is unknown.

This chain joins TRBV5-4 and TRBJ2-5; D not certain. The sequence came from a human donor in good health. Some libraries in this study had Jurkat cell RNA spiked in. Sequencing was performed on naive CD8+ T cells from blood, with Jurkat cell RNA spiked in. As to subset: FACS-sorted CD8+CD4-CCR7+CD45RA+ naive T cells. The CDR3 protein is CASTPDQETQYF. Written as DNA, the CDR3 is TGTGCCAGCACCCCGGACCAAGAGACCCAGTACTTC.